Described below is a single T cell receptor beta chain sequence and its context. The data belong to a study of molecular identifiers for immune sequencing clone quantification. Study information: In replicates, RNA taken from about 20,000 or 100,000 naive CD8 cells was divided five ways, and four portions underwent sequencing.

V shed 4 bases and J 4 bases; nucleotides not matched to a gene: 8. The CDR3 covers 15 residues. Germline-derived CDR1 and CDR2 are SGHAT and FQNNGV. TCRdb ran MiXCR on the PCR reads and lists one entry per CDR3 protein. This table holds 550,000 to 750,000 distinct CDR3 sequences, 15% to 20% found once. The chain recombines TRBV11-2 with TRBJ2-3; 7 bases match TRBD1. Sequenced material: naive CD8+ T cells from blood, with Jurkat cell RNA spiked in. Subset described: FACS-sorted CD8+CD4-CCR7+CD45RA+ naive T cells. This TCR was recovered from a human donor in good health. Some libraries in this study had Jurkat cell RNA spiked in. CDR3 amino acids: CASSSDRVGADTQYF. The CDR3 DNA reads TGTGCCAGCAGCTCCGACAGGGTAGGCGCAGATACGCAGTATTTT. Together with reference TRBV11-2 and TRBJ2-3, the CDR3 gives the full variable domain: EAGVAQSPRYKIIEKRQSVAFWCNPISGHATLYWYQQILGQGPKLLIQFQNNGVVDDSQLPKDRFSAERLKGVDSTLKIQPAKLEDSAVYLCASSSDRVGADTQYFGPGTRLTVL.